This T cell receptor (beta chain) derives from a study of blood T cells in healthy people across ages. About the research overall: Per two T cells, about one barcoded beta molecule was captured through template switching. Study-wide findings and caveats: Nothing was known about donor CMV status, and this possibly confounded expanded clonotype changes.

A J-beta primer mix and a sample-barcoded 5' primer were used in a second PCR of roughly 7 to 12 cycles. One entry per CDR3 protein results from TCRdb running MiXCR on the 5' RACE reads. The table lists approximately 1,700,000 distinct CDR3 sequences, roughly two fifths of them singletons. To note about this clonotype: No antigen is known for it.

The V gene's germline CDR1 is LGHDT and CDR2 YNNKEL (reference sequence). The CDR3 has 12 residues. V shed 3 bases and J shed 7 bases, with 8 bases lying between them. This sequence originates from a human donor in good health. Sequenced sample: blood. The J gene is TRBJ2-3, the V gene TRBV3-1; a possible D gene is TRBD2 (5 bases). The CDR3 DNA reads as TGTGCCAGCAGCCATGAGGGAAATACGCAGTATTTT. Translation: CASSHEGNTQYF.